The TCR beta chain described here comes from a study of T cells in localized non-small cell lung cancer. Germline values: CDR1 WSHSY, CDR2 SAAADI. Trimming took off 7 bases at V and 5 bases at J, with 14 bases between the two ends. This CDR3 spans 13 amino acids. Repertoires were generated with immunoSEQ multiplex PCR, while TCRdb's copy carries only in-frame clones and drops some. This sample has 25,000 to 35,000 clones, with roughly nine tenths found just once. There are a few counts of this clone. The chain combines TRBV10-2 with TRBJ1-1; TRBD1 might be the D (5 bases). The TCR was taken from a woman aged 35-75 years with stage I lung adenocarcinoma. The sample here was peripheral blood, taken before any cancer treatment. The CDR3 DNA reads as TGCGCCAGCAATCAAGGGGTTGGGACTGAAGCTTTCTTT. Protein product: CASNQGVGTEAFF.